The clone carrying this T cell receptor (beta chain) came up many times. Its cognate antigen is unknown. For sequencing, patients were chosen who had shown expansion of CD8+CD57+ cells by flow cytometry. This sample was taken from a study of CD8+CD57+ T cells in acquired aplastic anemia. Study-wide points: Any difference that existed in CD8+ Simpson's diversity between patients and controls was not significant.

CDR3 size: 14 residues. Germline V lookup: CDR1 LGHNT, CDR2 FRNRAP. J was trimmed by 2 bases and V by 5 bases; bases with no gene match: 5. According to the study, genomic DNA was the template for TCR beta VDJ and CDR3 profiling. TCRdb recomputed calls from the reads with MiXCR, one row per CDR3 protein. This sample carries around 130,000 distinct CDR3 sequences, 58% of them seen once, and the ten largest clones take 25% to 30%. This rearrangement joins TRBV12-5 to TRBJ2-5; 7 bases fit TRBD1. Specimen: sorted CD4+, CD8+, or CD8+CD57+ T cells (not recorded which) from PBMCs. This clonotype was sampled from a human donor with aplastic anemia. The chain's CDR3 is CASGGDSSQETQYF. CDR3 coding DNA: TGTGCTAGTGGTGGGGACAGTTCTCAAGAGACCCAGTACTTC.